This T cell receptor (beta chain) originates from a study of cytomegalovirus exposure and HLA in healthy donors. General study findings and limits: A later analysis found that most CMV-associated TCR beta chains appeared HLA-restricted. DRB1 showed the most TCR associations and HLA-C the fewest in a later analysis, as rates varied by HLA locus.

This CDR3 is 16 amino acids long. Germline V CDR1 and CDR2: SQVTM, ANQGSEA. J lost 2 bases, V lost 0 bases, and 8 bases had no gene match. Remarks on this clone: Its target is unknown.

Amplification used 60 Vbeta primers and 13 Jbeta primers. Methods used by the authors: In a later analysis, some 10 million of approximately 86 million unique beta chains occurred in at least two donors. Libraries were prepared by immunoSEQ multiplex PCR; TCRdb keeps only in-frame clonotypes and omits some of them. From that table come the V and J calls and clone size; the DNA was used to work out D and trimming. Of about 120,000 clones in the sample, about 59% were seen once. Unrecorded immune exposures were likely, despite nominal health at sampling. The genes are TRBV29-1 and TRBJ2-3; 7 positions agree with TRBD1. The sample taken for sequencing was PBMCs. The origin of this receptor is a woman in her 40s in good health and CMV-seropositive. The CDR3 reads CSVEEPRQGNTDTQYF. The CDR3 coding sequence is TGCAGCGTTGAAGAGCCGAGACAGGGAAACACAGATACGCAGTATTTT.